Listed here are 5 T cell receptor beta chains from one sample, sequenced in a study of post-analysis software for immune sequencing data. Which antigens these TCRs recognize remains unknown. The study, taken as a whole, reports: In patients, five or six TRBV segments were more frequent than in controls, with TRBV5-6, TRBV5-1 and TRBV20-1 among them.

The TCR beta cDNA libraries contained unique molecular identifiers. Using its own MiXCR run on the PCR reads, TCRdb lists one record per CDR3 protein. Seen here are about 770,000 distinct CDR3 sequences, 40% to 55% observed once, and the top ten hold 4% to 5%. Sequencing input: blood. These receptors were collected from a girl aged 10 to 17 with multiple sclerosis.

DNA for the CDR3: TGCGCCAGCAGCCAAATCGACAGTAATGAAAAACTGTTTTTT. It encodes CASSQIDSNEKLFF. J is TRBJ1-4 and V is TRBV4-1; D is possibly TRBD1 (5 bases). CDR3 size: 14 residues. Between the trimmed V and J ends, which lost 2 bases and 4 bases, there was a span of 8 bases. Germline assignment: CDR1 MGHRA and CDR2 YSYEKL.

The chain uses TRBV12-3 or TRBV12-4 and TRBJ2-5; no definite D call. TRBJ2-7 explains the end of the DNA better; the J call may be wrong. CDR3 length: 12 amino acids. The CDR3 sequence is CASSFIAYEQYF. The CDR3 region has the DNA TGTGCCAGCAGTTTTATAGCATACGAGCAGTACTTC.

CDR3 nucleotides: TGTGCCAGCAGCCAAGGGGGGTCTTTAGGGGCGGAAAACATTCAGTACTTC. Protein: CASSQGGSLGAENIQYF. The V call is TRBV4-2, the J call TRBJ2-4, with D perhaps given as TRBD1 or TRBD2 (5 bases each). V was pared by 1 base and J by 5 bases, with 18 bases between. The CDR3 has 17 amino acids. Germline CDR1 is LGHNA and CDR2 is YNFKEQ.

With respect to this clonotype: As the CDR3 is not closed by the conserved phenylalanine or tryptophan, this likely results from a read error. V and J are TRBV5-1 and TRBJ2-3; D gene ambiguous. The V and J ends lost 4 bases and 5 bases respectively, with 11 bases between them. Germline CDR1 is SGHRS and CDR2 is YFSETQ. The CDR3 loop spans 13 amino acids. The CDR3 protein is CASSPILGDTQYC. CDR3 DNA: TGCGCCAGCAGCCCAATCTTGGGAGATACGCAGTATTGT.

The V gene is TRBV18, the J gene TRBJ1-5; 8 positions agree with TRBD1. This CDR3 region has 16 residues. V lost 3 bases to trimming and J lost 0 bases; unmatched junction nucleotides: 4. Germline CDR1 reads KGHSH; CDR2 reads LQKENI. The CDR3 here is CASSPRQGSSNQPQHF. CDR3 DNA sequence: TGTGCCAGCTCACCCCGACAGGGGTCTAGCAATCAGCCCCAGCATTTT. The full variable domain, rest sourced from reference TRBV18 and TRBJ1-5, is NAGVMQNPRHLVRRRGQEARLRCSPMKGHSHVYWYRQLPEEGLKFMVYLQKENIIDESGMPKERFSAEFPKEGPSILRIQQVVRGDSAAYFCASSPRQGSSNQPQHFGDGTRLSIL.